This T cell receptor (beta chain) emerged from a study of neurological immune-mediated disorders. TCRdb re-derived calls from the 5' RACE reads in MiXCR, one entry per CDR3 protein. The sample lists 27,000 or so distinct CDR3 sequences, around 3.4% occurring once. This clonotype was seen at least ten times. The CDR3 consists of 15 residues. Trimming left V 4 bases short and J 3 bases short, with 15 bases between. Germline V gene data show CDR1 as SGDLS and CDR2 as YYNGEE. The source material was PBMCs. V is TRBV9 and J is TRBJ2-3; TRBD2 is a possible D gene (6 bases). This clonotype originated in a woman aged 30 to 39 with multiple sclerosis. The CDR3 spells CASSLPGTATDTQYF. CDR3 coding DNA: TGTGCCAGCAGCCTCCCCGGGACTGCTACAGATACGCAGTATTTT.